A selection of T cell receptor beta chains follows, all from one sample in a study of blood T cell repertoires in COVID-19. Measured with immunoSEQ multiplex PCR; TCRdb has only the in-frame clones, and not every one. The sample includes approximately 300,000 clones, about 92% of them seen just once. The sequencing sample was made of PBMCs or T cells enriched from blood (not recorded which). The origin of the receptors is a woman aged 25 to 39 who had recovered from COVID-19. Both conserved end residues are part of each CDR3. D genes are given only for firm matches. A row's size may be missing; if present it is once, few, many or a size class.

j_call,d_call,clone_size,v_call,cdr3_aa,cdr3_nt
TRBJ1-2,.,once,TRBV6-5,CASSYSSPGADGYTF,TGTGCCAGCAGTTACTCGAGTCCAGGGGCGGATGGCTACACCTTC
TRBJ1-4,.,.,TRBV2,CASSEALAGINEKLFF,TGTGCCAGCAGTGAAGCGCTGGCAGGGATAAATGAAAAACTGTTTTTT
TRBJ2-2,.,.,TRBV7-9,CASSLGVLTGELFF,TGTGCCAGCAGCTTAGGAGTACTCACCGGGGAGCTGTTTTTT
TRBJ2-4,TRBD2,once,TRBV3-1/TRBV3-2,CASSPWRGADIQYF,TGTGCCAGCAGCCCGTGGCGGGGGGCTGACATTCAGTACTTC
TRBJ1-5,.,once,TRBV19,CASSWAVSNQPQHF,TGTGCCAGTAGTTGGGCAGTAAGCAATCAGCCCCAGCATTTT
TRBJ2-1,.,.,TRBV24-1,CATSESDSYNEQFF,TGTGCCACCAGTGAATCAGACTCTTACAATGAGCAGTTCTTC
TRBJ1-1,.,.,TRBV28,CASSLEPEAFF,TGTGCCAGCAGTTTAGAGCCTGAAGCTTTCTTT
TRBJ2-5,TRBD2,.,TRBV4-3,CASSQGQLAGGETQYF,TGCGCCAGCAGCCAAGGCCAACTAGCGGGAGGGGAGACCCAGTACTTC
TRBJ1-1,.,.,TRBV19,CASSIDRFEAFF,TGTGCCAGTAGTATAGACCGTTTTGAAGCTTTCTTT
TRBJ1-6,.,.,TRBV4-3,CASSLAGTRRSPLHF,TGCGCCAGCAGCCTCGCCGGGACACGCCGCTCACCCCTCCACTTT
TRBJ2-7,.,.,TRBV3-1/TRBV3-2,CASSQRQASYEQYF,TGTGCCAGCAGCCAAAGACAGGCATCCTACGAGCAGTACTTC
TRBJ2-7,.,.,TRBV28,CASSLLHRTYEQYF,TGTGCCAGCAGTTTATTGCACAGGACCTACGAGCAGTACTTC
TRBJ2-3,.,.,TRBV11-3,CASSSMGRADTQYF,TGTGCCAGCAGCTCCATGGGCCGCGCAGATACGCAGTATTTT
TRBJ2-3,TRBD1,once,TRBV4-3,CASSQDLPGQSTDTQYF,TGCGCCAGCAGCCAAGATCTACCGGGACAGAGCACAGATACGCAGTATTTT
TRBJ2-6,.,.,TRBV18,CASSPGGGANVLTF,TGTGCCAGCTCACCAGGAGGGGGGGCCAACGTCCTGACTTTC
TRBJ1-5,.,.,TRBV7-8,CASSLGPGGNQPQHF,TGTGCCAGCAGCTTGGGGCCTGGGGGCAATCAGCCCCAGCATTTT
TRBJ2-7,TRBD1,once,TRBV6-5,CASTLSGTGSYEQYF,TGTGCCAGCACCCTCTCCGGGACAGGGAGCTACGAGCAGTACTTC
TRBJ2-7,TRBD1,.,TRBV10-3,CAISGGTGDYEQYF,TGTGCCATCAGTGGCGGGACAGGGGATTACGAGCAGTACTTC
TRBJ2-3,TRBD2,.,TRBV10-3,CAISGGGGARDTQYF,TGTGCCATCAGTGGAGGCGGGGGGGCCCGAGATACGCAGTATTTT
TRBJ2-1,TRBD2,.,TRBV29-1,CSVPGLAGGGGSYNEQFF,TGCAGCGTTCCGGGACTAGCGGGAGGAGGCGGTTCCTACAATGAGCAGTTCTTC
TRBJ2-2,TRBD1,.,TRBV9,CASSGGTGTPGELFF,TGTGCCAGCAGCGGCGGGACAGGGACCCCCGGGGAGCTGTTTTTT
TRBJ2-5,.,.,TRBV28,CASRPGMGSQYF,TGTGCCAGCAGGCCAGGGATGGGGTCCCAGTACTTC
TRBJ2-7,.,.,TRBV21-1,CASSKKLAGAMVHEQYF,TGTGCCAGCAGCAAAAAACTAGCGGGAGCAATGGTCCACGAGCAGTACTTC
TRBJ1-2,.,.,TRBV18,CASSPGDDYGYTF,TGTGCCAGCTCACCCGGAGACGACTATGGCTACACCTTC
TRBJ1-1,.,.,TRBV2,CASSLDSMNTEAFF,TGTGCCAGCAGTCTGGACAGCATGAACACTGAAGCTTTCTTT
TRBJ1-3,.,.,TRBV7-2,CASSLAGGSGNTIYF,TGTGCCAGCAGCTTAGCGGGAGGTTCTGGAAACACCATATATTTT
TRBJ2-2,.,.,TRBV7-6,CASSFQGGDHGELFF,TGTGCCAGCAGCTTCCAAGGGGGGGATCACGGGGAGCTGTTTTTT
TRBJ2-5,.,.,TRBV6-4,CASSDSDRGWEVETQYF,TGTGCCAGCAGTGACTCGGATAGGGGATGGGAGGTGGAGACCCAGTACTTC
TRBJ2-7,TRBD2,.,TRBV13,CASSSSGSGSYEQYF,TGTGCCAGCAGCAGTAGCGGGAGTGGCTCCTACGAGCAGTACTTC
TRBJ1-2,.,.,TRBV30,CAWSAGVGGYTF,TGTGCCTGGAGTGCAGGGGTGGGCGGCTACACCTTC
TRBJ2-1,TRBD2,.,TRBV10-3,CAISPGLAGGAYNEQFF,TGTGCCATCAGCCCTGGACTAGCGGGAGGGGCCTACAATGAGCAGTTCTTC
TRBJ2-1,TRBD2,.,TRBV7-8,CASTLAGGRNEQFF,TGTGCCAGCACGCTAGCGGGGGGGCGGAATGAGCAGTTCTTC
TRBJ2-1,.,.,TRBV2,CASNPRLEQFF,TGTGCCAGCAACCCCCGACTAGAGCAGTTCTTC
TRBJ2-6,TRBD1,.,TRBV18,CASSPLPPGTGSGANVLTF,TGTGCCAGCTCACCTCTTCCCCCCGGGACAGGGTCTGGGGCCAACGTCCTGACTTTC
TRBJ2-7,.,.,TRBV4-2,CASSQGEIVGAGMQYF,TGTGCCAGCAGCCAAGGCGAAATCGTCGGCGCAGGTATGCAGTACTTC
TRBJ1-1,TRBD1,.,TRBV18,CASSQSPGQGAEAFF,TGTGCCAGCTCCCAATCTCCGGGACAGGGGGCTGAAGCTTTCTTT
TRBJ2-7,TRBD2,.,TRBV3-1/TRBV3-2,CASRRNLAGEPYEQYF,TGTGCCAGCAGACGAAACCTAGCGGGAGAGCCCTACGAGCAGTACTTC
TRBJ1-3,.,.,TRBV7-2,CASSLNREEGNTIYF,TGTGCCAGCAGCTTAAACAGGGAAGAGGGGAACACCATATATTTT
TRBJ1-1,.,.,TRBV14,CASSSRKTEAFF,TGTGCCAGCAGCTCGAGAAAGACTGAAGCTTTCTTT
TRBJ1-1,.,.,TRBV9,CASSVPSSVDRWNTEAFF,TGTGCCAGCAGCGTTCCCTCTTCTGTAGACAGGTGGAACACTGAAGCTTTCTTT
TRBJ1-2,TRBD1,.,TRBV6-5,CASSYSSQGAYGYTF,TGTGCCAGCAGTTACTCGAGCCAGGGGGCCTATGGCTACACCTTC
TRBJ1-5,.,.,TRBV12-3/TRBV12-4,CASRRDTTQPQHF,TGTGCCAGCAGGAGGGACACAACGCAGCCCCAGCATTTT
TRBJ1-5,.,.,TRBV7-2,CASSLFSDQPQHF,TGTGCCAGCAGCTTATTCAGCGATCAGCCCCAGCATTTT
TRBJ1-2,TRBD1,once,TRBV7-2,CASSLEGDRALYGYTF,TGTGCCAGCAGCTTAGAAGGGGACAGGGCCCTCTATGGCTACACCTTC
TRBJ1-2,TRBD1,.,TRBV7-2,CASATGTGGFEGYTF,TGTGCCAGCGCCACCGGGACAGGGGGCTTTGAAGGCTACACCTTC
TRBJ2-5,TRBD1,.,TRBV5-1,CASSLTHIGGRETQYF,TGCGCCAGCAGCCTGACTCACATAGGGGGCCGAGAGACCCAGTACTTC
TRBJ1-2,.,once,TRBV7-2,CASSSYSRYGYTF,TGTGCCAGCAGCTCCTACAGCCGCTATGGCTACACCTTC